The T cell receptor beta chain under discussion was sequenced for a study of cytomegalovirus exposure and HLA in healthy donors. Broader study findings: A later analysis linked about 17,000 TCR beta sequences to HLA alleles at 0.05 false discovery rate. Most CMV-associated TCR beta chains appeared HLA-restricted in a later analysis. Clonal expansion was found to be greater in HLA-associated TCR beta chains than in equally common others in a later analysis.

Primers for the PCR totalled 60 Vbeta and 13 Jbeta. Clones were sequenced by immunoSEQ multiplex PCR, and TCRdb holds only the in-frame ones, with some missing. The sample carries about 180,000 clones, roughly 79% recorded once. The germline V gene encodes CDR1 SGHNT and CDR2 YYREEE (reference sequence). V lost 4 bases to trimming and J lost 6 bases; unmatched junction nucleotides: 7. This CDR3 has 16 amino acids. In the case of this clone: The antigen is unknown.

The chain employs TRBV5-4 and TRBJ2-1; 13 bases line up with TRBD2. Sequences were obtained from PBMCs. The sequence was collected from a man aged 40-55 years in good health and CMV-seropositive. As DNA, the CDR3 is TGTGCCAGCAGCCCGAGACTAGCGGGAGGAGGCAATGAGCAGTTCTTC. Protein sequence: CASSPRLAGGGNEQFF.